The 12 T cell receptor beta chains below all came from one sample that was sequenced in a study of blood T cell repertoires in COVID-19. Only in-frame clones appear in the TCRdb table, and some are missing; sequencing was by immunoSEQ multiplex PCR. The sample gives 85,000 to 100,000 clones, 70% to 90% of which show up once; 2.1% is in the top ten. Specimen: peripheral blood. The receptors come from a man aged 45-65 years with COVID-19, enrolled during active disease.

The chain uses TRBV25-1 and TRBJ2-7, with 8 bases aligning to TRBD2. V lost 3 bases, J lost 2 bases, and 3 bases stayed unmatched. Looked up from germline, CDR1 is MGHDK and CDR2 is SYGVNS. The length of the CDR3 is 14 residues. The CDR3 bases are TGTGCCAGCAGTGAGCGGGGGGATCCCTACGAGCAGTACTTC. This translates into CASSERGDPYEQYF.

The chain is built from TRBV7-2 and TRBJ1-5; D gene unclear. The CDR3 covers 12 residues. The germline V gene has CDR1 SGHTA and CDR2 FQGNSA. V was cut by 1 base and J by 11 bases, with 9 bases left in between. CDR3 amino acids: CASSLDLEAQHF. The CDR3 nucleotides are TGTGCCAGCAGCTTAGACCTTGAGGCCCAGCATTTT.

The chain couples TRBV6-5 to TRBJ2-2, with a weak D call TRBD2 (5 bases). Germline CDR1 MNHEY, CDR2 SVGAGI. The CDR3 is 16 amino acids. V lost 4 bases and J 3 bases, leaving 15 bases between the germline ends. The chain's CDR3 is CASSSLSETYTGELFF. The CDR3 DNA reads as TGTGCCAGCAGTTCACTTAGCGAGACGTACACCGGGGAGCTGTTTTTT.

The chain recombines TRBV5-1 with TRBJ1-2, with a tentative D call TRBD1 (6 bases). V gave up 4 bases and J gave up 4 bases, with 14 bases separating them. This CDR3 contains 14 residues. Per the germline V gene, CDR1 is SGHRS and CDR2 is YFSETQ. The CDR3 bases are TGCGCCAGCAGCCCGTCCCGGGACATCTATGGCTACACCTTC. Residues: CASSPSRDIYGYTF.

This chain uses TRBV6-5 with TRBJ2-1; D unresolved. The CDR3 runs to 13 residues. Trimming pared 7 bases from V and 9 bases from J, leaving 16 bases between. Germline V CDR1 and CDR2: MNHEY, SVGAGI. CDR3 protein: CASTQSSSSEQFF. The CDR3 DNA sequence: TGTGCCAGCACCCAAAGTAGTAGCTCTGAGCAGTTCTTC.

CDR3 nucleotide sequence: TGTGCCAGCAGCCCAATGCGGGCTAACACTGAAGCTTTCTTT. This gives the protein CASSPMRANTEAFF. The chain recombines TRBV14 with TRBJ1-1; D unresolved. V gave up 4 bases and J gave up 2 bases, with 11 bases separating them. The CDR3 runs to 14 residues. Germline CDR1 and CDR2: SGHDN and FVKESK.

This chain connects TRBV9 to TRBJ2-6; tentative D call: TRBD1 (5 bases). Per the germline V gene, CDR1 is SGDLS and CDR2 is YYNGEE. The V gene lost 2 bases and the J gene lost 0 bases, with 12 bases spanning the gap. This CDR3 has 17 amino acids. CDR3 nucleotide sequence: TGTGCCAGCAGCGTTTCGACAGCCTACTCTGGGGCCAACGTCCTGACTTTC. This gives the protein CASSVSTAYSGANVLTF.

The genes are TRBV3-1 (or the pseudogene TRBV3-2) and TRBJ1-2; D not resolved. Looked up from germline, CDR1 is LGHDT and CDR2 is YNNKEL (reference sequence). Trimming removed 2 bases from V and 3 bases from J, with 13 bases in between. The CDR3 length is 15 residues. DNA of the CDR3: TGTGCCAGCAGCCAACAGAGAACCGCGGACTATGGCTACACCTTC. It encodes CASSQQRTADYGYTF.

This CDR3 reads CAWSRQGGRNGYTF. The CDR3 bases are TGTGCCTGGAGCAGACAGGGGGGCCGAAATGGCTACACCTTC. The V call is TRBV30, the J call TRBJ1-2; TRBD1 matches 9 bases. CDR1 and CDR2 (germline): GTSNPN, SVGIG (reference sequence). The junction had 8 bases not matched to a gene; V was cut back by 3 bases and J by 6 bases. The CDR3 is made up of 14 amino acids.

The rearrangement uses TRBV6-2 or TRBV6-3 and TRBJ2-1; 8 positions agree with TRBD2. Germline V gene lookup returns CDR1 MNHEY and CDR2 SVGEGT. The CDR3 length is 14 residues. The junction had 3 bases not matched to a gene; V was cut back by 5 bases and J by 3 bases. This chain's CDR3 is CASSRAGDYNEQFF. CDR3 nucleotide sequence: TGTGCCAGCAGTAGAGCGGGGGACTACAATGAGCAGTTCTTC.

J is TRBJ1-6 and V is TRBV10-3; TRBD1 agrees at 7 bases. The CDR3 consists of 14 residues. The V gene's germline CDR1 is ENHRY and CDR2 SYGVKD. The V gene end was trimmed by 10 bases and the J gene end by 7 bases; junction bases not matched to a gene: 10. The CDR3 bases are TGTGCCACCGATGAGACAGGGAGGAATTCACCCCTCCACTTT. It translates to CATDETGRNSPLHF.

CDR3 coding DNA: TGTGCCAGCAGCAGAGGGAGGGGAGAGACCCAGTACTTC. It is translated as CASSRGRGETQYF. V gene TRBV5-6 combines with J gene TRBJ2-5; 7 positions match TRBD2. V was clipped by 4 bases and J by 4 bases; unmatched bases: 4. The V gene's germline CDR1 is SGHDT and CDR2 YYEEEE. This CDR3 is built from 13 residues.